These 8 T cell receptor beta chains came from one sample sequenced in a study of blood T cell repertoires in COVID-19. The protocol was immunoSEQ multiplex PCR, while the TCRdb copy is restricted to in-frame clones and leaves out a portion. The sample includes some 76,000 clones, approximately 80% of them seen just once. Sequencing was carried out using peripheral blood. The receptors here all came from a man between 45 and 60 years old with acute or convalescent COVID-19.

The rearrangement uses TRBV29-1 and TRBJ2-1; TRBD1 agrees at 8 bases. This CDR3 spans 12 amino acids. Per the germline V gene, CDR1 is SQVTM and CDR2 is ANQGSEA. V lost 4 bases and J lost 9; bases outside the gene matches: 5. CDR3 sequence: CSVGQGAREQFF. The CDR3 DNA reads TGCAGCGTTGGTCAGGGGGCGCGTGAGCAGTTCTTC.

This clone was recorded once. The rearrangement joins TRBV19 to TRBJ1-1; D is undetermined. This CDR3 has 15 residues. With 3 bases removed from V and 1 base from J, the gap between germline ends came to 12 bases. CDR1 is LNHDA, CDR2 SQIVND, per germline (reference sequence). For the CDR3, the DNA is TGTGCCAGTAGTATTTTTGGGCAACAGAACACTGAAGCTTTCTTT. Translating gives CASSIFGQQNTEAFF.

The rearrangement uses TRBV19 and TRBJ1-2; the match to TRBD1 covers 8 bases. This CDR3 region has 16 residues. V was pared by 3 bases and J by 4 bases, with 10 bases of the junction left unmatched. The germline V gene has CDR1 LNHDA and CDR2 SQIVND (reference sequence). The CDR3 coding sequence is TGTGCCAGTAGTATCCCCCCGACAGGGGATAGCTATGGCTACACCTTC. Translated: CASSIPPTGDSYGYTF.

This clone was detected once. This chain links TRBV6-2 or TRBV6-3 with TRBJ2-5; possible D gene TRBD2, 6 bases. This CDR3 is 14 amino acids long. Trimming stripped 7 bases from V and 2 bases from J, with 14 bases between. CDR1 is MNHEY and CDR2 is SVGEGT in the germline V gene. In DNA, the CDR3 is TGTGCCAGCAACCCGATTCGGGGGCAAGAGACCCAGTACTTC. Translating it yields CASNPIRGQETQYF.

The chain uses TRBV19 and TRBJ1-5; D is undetermined. Per germline, CDR1 LNHDA and CDR2 SQIVND (reference sequence). The CDR3 consists of 14 residues. V lost 5 bases to trimming and J lost 5 bases, with 13 bases between them. The CDR3 spells CASSSSEGYQPQHF. Here the CDR3 DNA reads TGTGCCAGTAGTTCCTCGGAGGGATATCAGCCCCAGCATTTT.

In DNA form, the CDR3 reads TGTGCCAGTAGTGCTGACAGGGGGTTCTATGGCTACACCTTC. It encodes CASSADRGFYGYTF. The V gene is TRBV19, the J gene TRBJ1-2; 9 bases match TRBD1. J gave up 4 bases and V 5 bases, and 5 bases lay outside the gene matches. Per germline, CDR1 LNHDA and CDR2 SQIVND (reference sequence). The CDR3 has 14 amino acids.

CDR3 amino acids: CASSSGQGWDEQYF. The CDR3 coding sequence is TGTGCCAGCAGTTCGGGACAGGGGTGGGACGAGCAGTACTTC. V and J are TRBV11-3 and TRBJ2-7, with 10 bases that match TRBD1. Germline CDR1 is SGHNT and CDR2 is YENEEA. The CDR3 contains 14 residues. The V gene end was trimmed by 6 bases and the J gene end by 5 bases; junction bases not matched to a gene: 7. Full variable domain (rest looked up from reference TRBV11-3 and TRBJ2-7): EAGVVQSPRYKIIEKKQPVAFWCNPISGHNTLYWYLQNLGQGPELLIRYENEEAVDDSQLPKDRFSAERLKGVDSTLKIQPAELGDSAVYLCASSSGQGWDEQYFGPGTRLTVT.

The V gene is TRBV24-1, the J gene TRBJ2-1, with a possible D match to TRBD1 (6 bases). Germline-derived CDR1 and CDR2 are KGHDR and SFDVKD. The CDR3 runs to 17 residues. V shed 2 bases and J shed 4 bases, with 17 bases lying between them. The CDR3 spells CATSDSPKRQVYNEQFF. The CDR3 DNA reads TGTGCCACCAGTGATTCCCCAAAAAGACAGGTATACAATGAGCAGTTCTTC.